This entry is about one T cell receptor (beta chain). Its antigen is currently unknown. Trimming at V came to 0 bases and at J to 2 bases, leaving 16 bases not matched to a gene. There are 19 residues in the CDR3. Germline CDR1 and CDR2: SGHRS and YFSETQ. TCRdb keeps only in-frame clones here, not all; method: immunoSEQ multiplex PCR. The table lists roughly 230,000 clones, roughly 91% of them singletons. This specimen belongs to a study of cytomegalovirus exposure and HLA in healthy donors. Across the study: Per a later analysis, the 550 to 850 first-cohort and some 110 validation repertoires shared one platform.

These donors were members of the approximately 120-subject validation cohort, a group separate from the approximately 680-subject first cohort. Regarding the study as a whole: Cytomegalovirus-associated TCR beta chains were listed, numbering 164. Specificity for CMV antigens was confirmed in vitro for three of the CMV-associated chains.

The receptor was derived from a woman aged 25-40 years in good health and CMV-seronegative. Material for sequencing was PBMCs. J is TRBJ2-7 and V is TRBV5-1; TRBD1 aligns across 8 bases. The CDR3 here is CASSLARDRQTSWAYEQYF. CDR3 in DNA: TGCGCCAGCAGCTTGGCCCGGGACAGGCAAACATCGTGGGCCTACGAGCAGTACTTC.